This TCR beta chain was sequenced for a study of cytomegalovirus exposure and HLA in healthy donors. The PCR used 60 Vbeta and 13 Jbeta primers. Profiled with immunoSEQ multiplex PCR; TCRdb holds only in-frame clones, not every one. The sample carries over 110,000 clones, around 78% recorded once. CDR1 and CDR2 from the germline V gene are PRHDT and FYEKMQ (reference sequence). The ends lost 5 bases at V and 3 bases at J; junction bases unmatched: 6. The CDR3 is 15 amino acids. The sequencing sample was made of PBMCs. The sequence came from a woman between 40 and 50 years old in good health and CMV-seropositive. The chain couples TRBV13 to TRBJ1-1; 10 nucleotides line up with TRBD1. The CDR3 bases are TGTGCCAGCAGCACGCGACAGGGGGCTCACACTGAAGCTTTCTTT. Translation: CASSTRQGAHTEAFF.